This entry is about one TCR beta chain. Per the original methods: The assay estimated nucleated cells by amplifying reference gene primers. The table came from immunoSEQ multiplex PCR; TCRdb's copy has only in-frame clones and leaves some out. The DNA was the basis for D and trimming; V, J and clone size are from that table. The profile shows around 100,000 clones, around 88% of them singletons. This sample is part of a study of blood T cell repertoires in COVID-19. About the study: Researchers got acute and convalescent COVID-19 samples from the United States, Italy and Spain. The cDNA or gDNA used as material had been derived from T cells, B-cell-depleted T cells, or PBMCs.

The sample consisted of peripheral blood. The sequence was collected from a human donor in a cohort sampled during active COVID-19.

The CDR3 DNA reads TGTGCCAGCAGCTTTCGACAGGGTCGCGCGAACACCGGGGAGCTGTTTTTT. Its translation: CASSFRQGRANTGELFF. This rearrangement joins TRBV11-2 to TRBJ2-2; 7 bases align to TRBD1. The V segment lost 3 bases and the J segment 0 bases; nucleotides outside the gene matches: 7. Germline V gives CDR1 SGHAT, CDR2 FQNNGV. The CDR3 sequence is 17 residues long.